Listed here is a single T cell receptor beta chain. This sample stems from a study of monozygotic twins with inflammatory bowel disease. Across eight separate reactions for each sample, cDNA was made. TCRdb reprocessed the 5' RACE reads and keeps a single row for each CDR3 protein, giving no DNA. This sample's table has about 130,000 distinct CDR3 sequences. No T cells were sorted before total RNA was taken from whole blood. The CDR3 is 13 residues long. CDR1 and CDR2 from the germline V gene are MNHNS and SASEGT. V and J are TRBV6-1 and TRBJ2-7. Sequences were obtained from blood. The TCR comes from a human donor with ulcerative colitis or Crohn's disease, or a healthy co-twin of an affected twin (not recorded which). CDR3 in amino acids: CASEAGVTYEQYF.